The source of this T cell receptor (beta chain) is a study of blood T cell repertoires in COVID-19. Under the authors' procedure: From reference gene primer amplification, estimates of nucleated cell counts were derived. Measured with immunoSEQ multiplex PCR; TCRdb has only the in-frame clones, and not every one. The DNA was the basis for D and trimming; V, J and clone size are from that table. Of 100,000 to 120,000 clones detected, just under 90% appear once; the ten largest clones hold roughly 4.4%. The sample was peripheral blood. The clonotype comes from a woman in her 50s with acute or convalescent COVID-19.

The CDR3 DNA sequence: TGTGCCACCAGTGATTTCGTTGTTATGAGGGTCAGCTCCTATAATTCACCCCTCCACTTT. This sequence encodes CATSDFVVMRVSSYNSPLHF. J is TRBJ1-6 and V is TRBV24-1; no clear D. Germline CDR1 reads KGHDR; CDR2 reads SFDVKD. Between the trimmed V and J ends, which lost 1 base and 0 bases, there was a span of 18 bases. The CDR3 runs to 20 residues.